This entry lists 9 T cell receptor beta chains sequenced from one sample in a study of blood T cell repertoires in COVID-19. Some clones are missing from TCRdb's copy, which holds only in-frame ones; the method was immunoSEQ multiplex PCR. The table lists about half a million clones, roughly 85% of them singletons. The sequenced material came from peripheral blood. The source of these receptors is a human donor in a cohort sampled during active COVID-19.

The chain carries TRBV27 and TRBJ1-1; TRBD1 agrees at 11 bases. Germline trimming cut 5 bases from V and 4 bases from J; bases unmatched to any gene: 9. The CDR3 totals 16 residues. Germline CDR1 and CDR2: MNHEY and SMNVEV (reference sequence). The CDR3 nucleotides are TGTGCCAGCAGTCTTAACGTCGGGACAGGGGGCACTGAAGCTTTCTTT. Its translation is CASSLNVGTGGTEAFF.

J is TRBJ2-3 and V is TRBV11-3; D is possibly TRBD2 (5 bases). CDR3 length: 13 residues. Germline V CDR1 and CDR2: SGHNT, YENEEA. With 5 bases removed from V and 2 bases from J, the gap between germline ends came to 8 bases. The CDR3 region is CASSPGDTDTQYF. The DNA of the CDR3 is TGTGCCAGCAGCCCCGGGGACACAGATACGCAGTATTTT.

The V gene is TRBV5-6, the J gene TRBJ2-1; 9 nucleotides match TRBD2. CDR1 SGHDT and CDR2 YYEEEE come from the germline V gene. The CDR3 spans 15 residues. After removal of 0 bases from V and 12 bases from J, the junction contained 10 bases not matched to a gene. The CDR3 region has the DNA TGTGCCAGCAGCTTGGAACTAGCGGGCCAGCTTCCGCAGTTCTTC. Translation: CASSLELAGQLPQFF.

J is TRBJ1-1 and V is TRBV6-4; D is unclear. Germline values: CDR1 MRHNA, CDR2 SNTAGT. Trimming removed 6 bases at V and 5 bases at J, with 16 bases between. CDR3 length: 14 amino acids. The CDR3 sequence is CASREGGRKTEAFF. For the CDR3, the DNA is TGTGCCAGCAGGGAAGGAGGGAGGAAGACTGAAGCTTTCTTT.

The rearrangement uses TRBV9 and TRBJ2-3, with 8 bases lining up with TRBD2. The CDR3 extends over 16 amino acids. Germline V gene lookup returns CDR1 SGDLS and CDR2 YYNGEE. The J segment lost 1 base and the V segment lost 3 bases, leaving 7 bases of the junction unmatched. The CDR3 loop is CASSDRAGARTDTQYF. The CDR3 region has the DNA TGTGCCAGCAGCGACCGAGCGGGAGCTCGCACAGATACGCAGTATTTT.

This clone occurred a few times. This chain uses TRBV4-2 with TRBJ1-5, with D possibly being TRBD1 (6 bases). Trimming removed 4 bases from V and 6 bases from J, with 16 bases in between. This CDR3 comprises 15 residues. CDR1 and CDR2 from the germline V gene are LGHNA and YNFKEQ. The CDR3 is CASSPSSGGAQPQHF. CDR3 sequence (DNA): TGTGCCAGCAGCCCGTCCTCGGGGGGGGCTCAGCCCCAGCATTTT.

The V call is TRBV7-3, the J call TRBJ1-2; TRBD1 might be the D (6 bases). The CDR3 runs to 14 residues. Trimming took 8 bases from V and 5 from J, leaving 18 bases between them. Germline-derived CDR1 and CDR2 are SGHTA and FQGTGA. DNA of the CDR3: TGTGCCAGCCGTCCGGGGGGCACCAAATATGGCTACACCTTC. Translation: CASRPGGTKYGYTF.

The chain recombines TRBV7-2 with TRBJ2-7; TRBD2 aligns across 9 bases. The J segment lost 2 bases and the V segment lost 2 bases, leaving 16 bases of the junction unmatched. The CDR3 is 19 amino acids. Germline loops: CDR1 SGHTA, CDR2 FQGNSA. The CDR3 DNA sequence: TGTGCCAGCAGCTTAAGGTGGGATAGCGGGAGTGGCCACCCCTACGAGCAGTACTTC. Amino acid sequence: CASSLRWDSGSGHPYEQYF.

A single count supports this clone. The chain employs TRBV5-1 and TRBJ1-1; weak D call: TRBD1 (5 bases). Germline V gene data show CDR1 as SGHRS and CDR2 as YFSETQ. Trimming left V 1 base short and J 1 base short, with 11 bases between. CDR3 length: 15 amino acids. The CDR3 coding sequence is TGCGCCAGCAGCTTGATGGGGCTGACGAACACTGAAGCTTTCTTT. It is translated as CASSLMGLTNTEAFF. The full variable domain, with the rest looked up from reference TRBV5-1 and TRBJ1-1, is KAGVTQTPRYLIKTRGQQVTLSCSPISGHRSVSWYQQTPGQGLQFLFEYFSETQRNKGNFPGRFSGRQFSNSRSEMNVSTLELGDSALYLCASSLMGLTNTEAFFGQGTRLTVV.